This T cell receptor beta chain was captured by sequencing in a study of tumor-infiltrating lymphocytes in primary liver carcinoma. Reverse transcription of approximately 500 ng total RNA with a constant-region primer produced TCR beta cDNA. A slightly modified ARM-PCR protocol with three nested multiplex PCR rounds produced these TCR beta libraries. TRBV1-TRBV30 forward and Cbeta reverse primers drove the first two approximately 10-cycle rounds. TCRdb reprocessed the multiplex PCR reads with MiXCR, giving one entry per CDR3 protein. The table shows around 50,000 distinct CDR3 sequences, with 70% to 80% occurring only once. The CDR3 runs 11 residues. The germline V and J ends were trimmed by 2 bases and 7 bases, with 9 bases remaining between them. Per germline, CDR1 DFQATT and CDR2 SNEGSKA (reference sequence). Without any cell sorting, about 18-30 mg of bulk tissue yielded co-extracted RNA and DNA.

This clonotype has just a few counts. The conserved final phenylalanine or tryptophan is absent from the CDR3, which likely points to a read error. The specimen sequenced was liver tumor tissue from sampling region 3. Stated subset: tumor region T3, left-lateral pole. The TCR originated in a man aged 35 to 55 with primary liver carcinoma and hepatitis B virus infection. The chain carries TRBV20-1 and TRBJ2-7; D unresolved. The DNA for the CDR3 is TGCAGTGCTAGATTATCGACGGAGCAGTACTCC. Residues: CSARLSTEQYS.